Below, 22 T cell receptor beta chains from the same sample are listed, as sequenced in a study of T cell changes during pregnancy in multiple sclerosis (dated by TCRdb to between 2018 and 2020). Receptors were amplified or captured by the immunoSEQ multiplex PCR assay. TCRdb's version of the immuneACCESS table is confined to in-frame rearrangements and falls short of the full clone set. An unresolved V gene accounts for under half of the shortfall where checked; the remainder is of unknown origin. Recorded for this sample are about 48,000 clones; around 92% of them occurred a single time. Roughly 0.91% of the sample comes from the top ten. This specimen consisted of CD4+ T cells from peripheral blood mononuclear cells, obtained in the second trimester of pregnancy. All receptors derive from a female donor in good health, enrolled as a control in a pregnancy study.

This chain links TRBV27 with TRBJ1-4; D remains unclear. With 6 bases removed from V and 8 bases from J, the gap between germline ends came to 13 bases. The germline CDR1 and CDR2 sequences are MNHEY and SMNVEV (reference sequence). The CDR3 length is 13 residues. This CDR3 is CASRESMREKLFF. CDR3 DNA: TGTGCCAGCAGGGAAAGTATGAGGGAAAAACTGTTTTTT.

The rearrangement joins TRBV5-1 to TRBJ2-6; D gene unclear. CDR1 and CDR2 (germline): SGHRS, YFSETQ. V lost 4 bases and J 4 bases, leaving 12 bases between the germline ends. The CDR3 sequence is 15 residues long. The CDR3 region has the DNA TGCGCCAGCAGCCAAACTGTCTCAGGGGCCAACGTCCTGACTTTC. Protein sequence: CASSQTVSGANVLTF.

This clone was counted once. The chain recombines TRBV5-1 with TRBJ2-7; the match to TRBD1 covers 9 bases. The junction had 3 bases not matched to a gene; V was cut back by 1 base and J by 4 bases. Germline-derived CDR1 and CDR2 are SGHRS and YFSETQ. This CDR3 spans 14 amino acids. In nucleotides, the CDR3 is TGCGCCAGCAGCTTGACAGGGGGCCCTTACGAGCAGTACTTC. Translated, it gives CASSLTGGPYEQYF.

J is TRBJ1-4 and V is TRBV28; D is uncertain. The V gene lost 1 base and the J gene lost 0 bases, with 21 bases spanning the gap. CDR3 length: 20 residues. Germline V lookup: CDR1 MDHEN, CDR2 SYDVKM. CDR3 sequence reads: CASSLSVGRRISSTNEKLFF. The CDR3 bases are TGTGCCAGCAGTTTATCTGTGGGCAGGAGGATTTCGTCAACTAATGAAAAACTGTTTTTT.

V gene TRBV5-4 combines with J gene TRBJ1-6; D not certain. The CDR3 totals 17 residues. CDR1 is SGHNT and CDR2 is YYREEE in the germline V gene (reference sequence). Trimming took 0 bases from V and 0 from J, leaving 10 bases between them. CDR3 coding DNA: TGTGCCAGCAGCTTGGGGGCTGCAGGCTCCTATAATTCACCCCTCCACTTT. Translated, it gives CASSLGAAGSYNSPLHF.

This clone was seen just once. This chain uses TRBV28 with TRBJ2-3; 8 bases match TRBD2. The CDR3 covers 15 residues. Germline V lookup: CDR1 MDHEN, CDR2 SYDVKM. Unmatched junction bases numbered 5, after V lost 5 bases and J lost 1 base. The CDR3 reads CASSPPAGGTDTQYF. As DNA, the CDR3 is TGTGCCAGCAGTCCCCCAGCGGGGGGCACAGATACGCAGTATTTT.

This chain links TRBV12-5 with TRBJ1-2; D remains ambiguous. V shed 3 bases and J shed 4 bases, with 12 bases lying between them. The germline CDR1 and CDR2 sequences are LGHNT and FRNRAP. This CDR3 region has 14 residues. CDR3 sequence (DNA): TGTGCTAGTGGTTTAGACGACGGGGTCTATGGCTACACCTTC. As protein: CASGLDDGVYGYTF.

This rearrangement joins TRBV30 to TRBJ1-5, with a possible D match to TRBD1 (5 bases). V lost 0 bases, J lost 4 bases, and 13 bases lay in between. CDR3 length: 15 amino acids. Germline CDR1 GTSNPN, CDR2 SVGIG (reference sequence). The CDR3 sequence is CAWSVGQGRNQPQHF. DNA for the CDR3: TGTGCCTGGAGTGTTGGGCAGGGCCGTAATCAGCCCCAGCATTTT.

The chain carries TRBV9 and TRBJ1-1; D call uncertain. CDR1 and CDR2 (germline): SGDLS, YYNGEE. The V and J ends lost 4 bases and 10 bases respectively, with 14 bases between them. The CDR3 consists of 12 residues. CDR3 protein: CASSPQLRGAFF. The CDR3 DNA sequence: TGTGCCAGCAGCCCCCAGTTACGTGGAGCTTTCTTT.

The chain recombines TRBV27 with TRBJ2-5; TRBD2 might be the D (6 bases). This CDR3 region has 13 residues. CDR1 and CDR2 from the germline V gene are MNHEY and SMNVEV (reference sequence). The V end lost 9 bases, the J end lost 4 bases, and 15 bases lay between the germline ends. The CDR3 DNA is TGTGCCAGAACCGGGGAGGCCGGAGAGACCCAGTACTTC. It encodes CARTGEAGETQYF.

The chain links TRBV19 to TRBJ2-7; 9 bases are shared with TRBD2. The junction had 11 bases not matched to a gene; V was cut back by 5 bases and J by 3 bases. The CDR3 extends over 16 amino acids. Germline V gene sequence: CDR1 LNHDA, CDR2 SQIVND (reference sequence). The CDR3 reads CASSLIAGAPHYEQYF. The CDR3 nucleotides are TGTGCCAGTAGTTTAATAGCGGGAGCCCCTCACTACGAGCAGTACTTC.

The chain joins TRBV5-6 to TRBJ2-7; no reliable D call. V was clipped by 5 bases and J by 0 bases, with 12 bases between them. The CDR3 runs 14 residues. Germline values: CDR1 SGHDT, CDR2 YYEEEE. CDR3 loop: CASSRVLGSYEQYF. Here the CDR3 DNA reads TGTGCCAGCAGTCGGGTACTTGGCTCCTACGAGCAGTACTTC.

The chain carries TRBV10-2 and TRBJ2-3, with D perhaps matching TRBD2 (5 bases). Per germline, CDR1 WSHSY and CDR2 SAAADI. V dropped 6 bases and J dropped 6 bases, with 10 bases sitting between them. This CDR3 is 12 amino acids long. The CDR3 nucleotides are TGCGCCAGCAGCCCCACTAGGGATACGCAGTATTTT. This encodes CASSPTRDTQYF.

The chain is built from TRBV9 and TRBJ1-3; 7 nucleotides align to TRBD1. The CDR3 is 15 residues long. The J segment lost 0 bases and the V segment lost 4 bases, leaving 4 bases of the junction unmatched. The V gene's germline CDR1 is SGDLS and CDR2 YYNGEE. The CDR3 is CASSFGTVSGNTIYF. CDR3 sequence (DNA): TGTGCCAGCAGCTTCGGGACAGTCTCTGGAAACACCATATATTTT.

The chain has TRBV19 and TRBJ2-1; D might be TRBD2 (5 bases). The germline V and J ends were trimmed by 0 bases and 5 bases, with 14 bases remaining between them. This CDR3 is built from 16 residues. Germline-derived CDR1 and CDR2 are LNHDA and SQIVND (reference sequence). The CDR3 sequence: CASSIDLRTWHNEQFF. CDR3 DNA sequence: TGTGCCAGTAGTATAGATCTGAGGACTTGGCACAATGAGCAGTTCTTC.

This clone was counted once. The chain employs TRBV27 and TRBJ1-4; perhaps TRBD1 as D (6 bases). CDR1 and CDR2 from the germline V gene are MNHEY and SMNVEV (reference sequence). V was trimmed by 6 bases and J by 2 bases, leaving 10 bases between them. The CDR3 has 14 residues. The CDR3 sequence is CASSRGTTNEKLFF. The CDR3 coding sequence is TGTGCCAGCAGCAGGGGTACGACTAATGAAAAACTGTTTTTT.

V gene TRBV27 combines with J gene TRBJ2-2; no clear D. The CDR3 length is 11 residues. Between the trimmed V and J ends, which lost 4 bases and 7 bases, there was a span of 4 bases. The germline V gene has CDR1 MNHEY and CDR2 SMNVEV (reference sequence). CDR3 sequence (DNA): TGTGCCAGCAGTTGGAGCGGGGAGCTGTTTTTT. It is translated as CASSWSGELFF.

The chain employs TRBV11-2 and TRBJ2-5; no definite D call. Germline values: CDR1 SGHAT, CDR2 FQNNGV. V lost 4 bases to trimming and J lost 5 bases, with 17 bases between them. The CDR3 is 15 residues long. For the CDR3, the DNA is TGTGCCAGCAGCTCCCTCCACGAGTTAAAGGAGACCCAGTACTTC. Translated, it gives CASSSLHELKETQYF.

V gene TRBV4-1 combines with J gene TRBJ2-5; a possible D gene is TRBD1 (6 bases). The CDR3 is made up of 17 amino acids. Germline V gene lookup returns CDR1 MGHRA and CDR2 YSYEKL. The ends were cut back, 4 bases at V and 2 bases at J, with 20 bases in the middle. The CDR3 DNA reads as TGCGCCAGCAGCCTGAGCCAGGGCCAAGGGGGACAAGAGACCCAGTACTTC. Its protein is CASSLSQGQGGQETQYF.

The gene calls are TRBV5-1 and TRBJ1-1, with 7 nucleotides matching TRBD1. CDR3 size: 15 residues. V was pared by 2 bases and J by 1 base, with 5 bases of the junction left unmatched. CDR1 and CDR2 (germline): SGHRS, YFSETQ. CDR3 residues: CASSLTGQSNTEAFF. The CDR3 DNA follows: TGCGCCAGCAGCTTAACGGGACAGTCGAACACTGAAGCTTTCTTT.

The chain joins TRBV2 to TRBJ1-2; 10 nucleotides align to TRBD1. The CDR3 runs 14 residues. The germline V gene encodes CDR1 SNHLY and CDR2 FYNNEI. The junction had 9 bases not matched to a gene; V was cut back by 6 bases and J by 8 bases. Written as DNA, the CDR3 is TGTGCCAGCAGGGCAGACAGGGGGCTTACGGGCTACACCTTC. Its protein is CASRADRGLTGYTF.

The J gene is TRBJ2-1, the V gene TRBV25-1, with 7 bases that match TRBD1. This CDR3 contains 13 residues. Per the germline V gene, CDR1 is MGHDK and CDR2 is SYGVNS. J lost 7 bases, V lost 1 base, and 1 base had no gene match. The CDR3 coding sequence is TGTGCCAGCAGTGAATTACAGGGGAATGAGCAGTTCTTC. Amino acids: CASSELQGNEQFF.